Presented here are 2 T cell receptor beta chains from one specimen sequenced in a study of T-cell reconstitution after alpha-beta-depleted transplantation in children. A library of TCRbeta sequences, prepared with unique molecular identifiers, was generated. TCRdb independently ran MiXCR on the PCR reads; one entry per CDR3 protein. The sample lists about 58,000 distinct CDR3 sequences, 44% occurring once. Sequences were derived from PBMCs, mostly from graft donor cells, sampled 360 days after TCRalphabeta/CD19-depleted stem cell transplant. The receptors shown here come from a male patient aged 5 to 17 who had a stem cell transplant for acute lymphoblastic leukemia, so the T cells may come from the graft donor.

This chain connects TRBV5-1 to TRBJ2-2; TRBD2 aligns across 8 bases. The CDR3 runs 18 residues. V lost 0 bases and J lost 4; bases outside the gene matches: 11. Germline CDR1 SGHRS, CDR2 YFSETQ. CDR3 coding DNA: TGCGCCAGCAGCTTGGCCCGGACGGGACTAGTAGCCACCGGGGAGCTGTTTTTT. This encodes CASSLARTGLVATGELFF.

The CDR3 bases are TGCGCCAGCAGCTCCCTCTGGAGATTTAACTACGAGCAGTACTTC. Protein sequence: CASSSLWRFNYEQYF. The chain links TRBV4-1 to TRBJ2-7; no firm D call. V was trimmed by 5 bases and J by 3 bases, leaving 17 bases between them. In germline, CDR1 is MGHRA, CDR2 YSYEKL. The CDR3 loop spans 15 amino acids.